This record covers a single TCR beta chain. CDR1 SEHNR and CDR2 FQNEAQ come from the germline V gene (reference sequence). The CDR3 has 15 residues. V was trimmed by 4 bases and J by 4 bases, leaving 16 bases between them. These data originate in a study of shared clonotypes between healthy human individuals. Using immunoSEQ multiplex PCR, the repertoire was profiled, and TCRdb retains in-frame clones only, with some absent. Of fewer than 600,000 clones in the sample, just over 75% were seen once. This sequence originates from a woman aged 40 to 50 in good health. Some clones in this sample may be carry-over from other donors' samples. Sequencing input: PBMCs. The rearrangement joins TRBV7-9 to TRBJ2-5; D possibly corresponds to TRBD2 (6 bases). The CDR3 spells CASSSTGTPGETQYF. In nucleotides, the CDR3 is TGTGCCAGCAGCTCCACCGGGACTCCAGGAGAGACCCAGTACTTC.